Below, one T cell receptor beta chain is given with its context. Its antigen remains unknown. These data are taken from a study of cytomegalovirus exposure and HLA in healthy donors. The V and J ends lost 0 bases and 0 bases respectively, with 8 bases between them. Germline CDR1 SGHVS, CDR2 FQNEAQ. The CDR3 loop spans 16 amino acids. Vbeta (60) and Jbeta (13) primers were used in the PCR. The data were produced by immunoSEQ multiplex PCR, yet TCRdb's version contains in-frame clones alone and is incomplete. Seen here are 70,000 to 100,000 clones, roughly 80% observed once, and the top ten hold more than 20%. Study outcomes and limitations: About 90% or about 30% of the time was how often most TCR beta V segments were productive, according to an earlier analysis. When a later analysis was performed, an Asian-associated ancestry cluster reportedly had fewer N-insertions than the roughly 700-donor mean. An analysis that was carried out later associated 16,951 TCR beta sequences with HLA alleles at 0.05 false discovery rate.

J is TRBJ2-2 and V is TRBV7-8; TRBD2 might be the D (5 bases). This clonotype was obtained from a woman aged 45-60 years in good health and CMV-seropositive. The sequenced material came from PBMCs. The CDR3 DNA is TGTGCCAGCAGCTTAGCGGTCGGGACGAACACCGGGGAGCTGTTTTTT. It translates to CASSLAVGTNTGELFF.